Below are 30 T cell receptor beta chains sequenced from a single sample in a study of cytomegalovirus exposure and HLA in healthy donors. Use of 60 Vbeta and 13 Jbeta primers characterized the PCR. Profiled with immunoSEQ multiplex PCR; TCRdb holds only in-frame clones, not every one. Of 95,000 to 150,000 clones listed, approximately 80% are singletons. Sequenced: PBMCs. The source of these receptors is a woman aged 40 to 55 in good health and CMV-seropositive.

This clone was seen only once. The CDR3 DNA reads as TGTGCCTGGCGTCAATCGAGCTACAATGAGCAGTTCTTC. It yields the protein CAWRQSSYNEQFF. The chain links TRBV30 to TRBJ2-1; D unclear. This CDR3 is built from 13 residues. Germline V gene data show CDR1 as GTSNPN and CDR2 as SVGIG (reference sequence). V dropped 5 bases and J dropped 3 bases, with 11 bases sitting between them.

The chain joins TRBV28 to TRBJ2-6; D is undetermined. The V gene lost 6 bases and the J gene lost 1 base, with 7 bases spanning the gap. This CDR3 has 14 amino acids. Germline lookup yields CDR1 MDHEN and CDR2 SYDVKM. CDR3 bases: TGTGCCAGCAGGTCGGTTTCTGGGGCCAACGTCCTGACTTTC. Its protein product is CASRSVSGANVLTF.

The genes are TRBV27 and TRBJ2-7; D unclear. The CDR3 is made up of 15 amino acids. V lost 0 bases to trimming and J lost 2 bases, with 11 bases between them. The germline V gene has CDR1 MNHEY and CDR2 SMNVEV (reference sequence). CDR3 loop: CASSLSSGLTYEQYF. In nucleotides, the CDR3 is TGTGCCAGCAGTTTATCGTCAGGTCTTACCTACGAGCAGTACTTC.

The rearrangement joins TRBV5-6 to TRBJ2-3, with TRBD1 as a possible D gene (6 bases). Looked up from germline, CDR1 is SGHDT and CDR2 is YYEEEE. The CDR3 runs to 18 residues. The V end lost 3 bases, the J end lost 1 base, and 21 bases lay between the germline ends. The CDR3, as DNA: TGTGCCAGCAGCTGGGACACGACCCGAGTCCCTGGCACAGATACGCAGTATTTT. Its protein product is CASSWDTTRVPGTDTQYF.

This chain joins TRBV6-1 and TRBJ2-1; 7 bases fit TRBD2. The ends lost 7 bases at V and 5 bases at J; junction bases unmatched: 8. Germline-derived CDR1 and CDR2 are MNHNS and SASEGT. The CDR3 spans 14 residues. The CDR3 region is CASIPTSRHNEQFF. For the CDR3, the DNA is TGTGCCAGCATTCCGACTAGCCGACACAATGAGCAGTTCTTC.

This CDR3 reads CASRFTGNTEAFF. In DNA form, the CDR3 reads TGTGCCAGCAGGTTTACAGGGAACACTGAAGCTTTCTTT. The chain is built from TRBV28 and TRBJ1-1, with D possibly being TRBD1 (5 bases). Germline assignment: CDR1 MDHEN and CDR2 SYDVKM. The CDR3 is made up of 13 amino acids. Trimming took off 6 bases at V and 1 base at J, with 9 bases between the two ends.

V and J are TRBV2 and TRBJ2-2; TRBD2 aligns across 12 bases. V lost 5 bases, J lost 7 bases, and 8 bases stayed unmatched. In germline, CDR1 is SNHLY, CDR2 FYNNEI. This CDR3 is 16 amino acids long. The CDR3 spells CASSLAGGPSDGELFF. The DNA for the CDR3 is TGTGCCAGCAGTCTAGCGGGAGGGCCCTCGGACGGGGAGCTGTTTTTT.

J is TRBJ1-1 and V is TRBV27; TRBD1 matches at 9 bases. After removal of 6 bases from V and 5 bases from J, the junction contained 13 bases not matched to a gene. This CDR3 has 16 residues. The germline V gene encodes CDR1 MNHEY and CDR2 SMNVEV (reference sequence). The CDR3 reads CASSEIQGAFSTEAFF. In nucleotides, the CDR3 is TGTGCCAGCAGCGAGATACAGGGGGCATTCTCTACTGAAGCTTTCTTT.

The chain uses TRBV2 and TRBJ2-1, with 7 bases that match TRBD2. With V trimmed by 4 bases and J by 4 bases, 7 bases remained unmatched. In germline, CDR1 is SNHLY, CDR2 FYNNEI. This CDR3 is 15 amino acids long. The CDR3 reads CASSGLAAPYNEQFF. The CDR3 nucleotides read TGTGCCAGCAGTGGACTAGCAGCTCCTTACAATGAGCAGTTCTTC.

The chain employs TRBV2 and TRBJ2-7; 8 bases agree with TRBD1. With V trimmed by 9 bases and J by 3 bases, 7 bases remained unmatched. CDR1 is SNHLY, CDR2 FYNNEI, per germline. The CDR3 sequence is 13 residues long. CDR3: CASSGQGGYEQYF. The CDR3 coding sequence is TGTGCCAGTTCCGGACAGGGTGGCTACGAGCAGTACTTC.

The table lists this clone with a count of one. This rearrangement joins TRBV5-1 to TRBJ2-3; TRBD2 aligns across 12 bases. J was trimmed by 3 bases and V by 0 bases; bases with no gene match: 2. There are 16 residues in the CDR3. Germline V gives CDR1 SGHRS, CDR2 YFSETQ. This CDR3 is CASSLATSGSTDTQYF. CDR3 DNA: TGCGCCAGCAGCTTGGCGACTAGCGGGAGTACAGATACGCAGTATTTT.

As for this clone: Other DNA sequences of this sample code for an identical CDR3. The chain recombines TRBV7-9 with TRBJ2-7; TRBD1 is a possible D gene (6 bases). Germline lookup yields CDR1 SEHNR and CDR2 FQNEAQ (reference sequence). CDR3 size: 11 residues. Deletions cut 3 bases from V and 6 bases from J, with 6 bases between. CDR3 protein: CASSFRGEQYF. Written as DNA, the CDR3 is TGTGCCAGCAGCTTCAGGGGCGAGCAGTACTTC.

The CDR3 nucleotides read TGTGCCAGCAGCCCCCGGACTAGCGGCCGGCCCTACGAGCAGTACTTC. It is translated as CASSPRTSGRPYEQYF. The J gene is TRBJ2-7, the V gene TRBV11-1; the match to TRBD2 covers 10 bases. This CDR3 has 16 amino acids. The ends lost 5 bases at V and 2 bases at J; junction bases unmatched: 9. Per germline, CDR1 SGHAT and CDR2 FQDESV (reference sequence).

Only a few counts were recorded for this clone. The chain recombines TRBV28 with TRBJ1-2; D remains unclear. The CDR3 spans 11 residues. Germline assignment: CDR1 MDHEN and CDR2 SYDVKM. V was clipped by 3 bases and J by 7 bases, with 6 bases between them. The CDR3 DNA reads as TGTGCCAGCAGTTTTTACTTTGGCTACACCTTC. Its translation: CASSFYFGYTF.

This rearrangement joins TRBV4-1 to TRBJ2-5; 7 bases match TRBD2. V shed 1 base and J 3 bases; nucleotides not matched to a gene: 5. Per the germline V gene, CDR1 is MGHRA and CDR2 is YSYEKL. The CDR3 contains 15 residues. The CDR3 region has the DNA TGCGCCAGCAGCCAAGGCCCCGCGGGGGAAGAGACCCAGTACTTC. This encodes CASSQGPAGEETQYF.

The V gene is TRBV19, the J gene TRBJ2-1; D not certain. The CDR3 runs to 14 residues. V was shortened by 3 bases and J by 3 bases, with 9 bases between the two germline ends. The germline V gene encodes CDR1 LNHDA and CDR2 SQIVND (reference sequence). CDR3 sequence reads: CASSIGSRYNEQFF. As DNA, the CDR3 is TGTGCCAGTAGTATCGGGTCTCGCTACAATGAGCAGTTCTTC.

The chain links TRBV6-5 to TRBJ2-3, with 10 bases that match TRBD2. The junction had 7 bases not matched to a gene; V was cut back by 6 bases and J by 4 bases. This CDR3 comprises 15 residues. Germline V gene data show CDR1 as MNHEY and CDR2 as SVGAGI. The CDR3: CASRKAGGRSDTQYF. The CDR3 nucleotides read TGTGCCAGCAGGAAAGCGGGAGGGCGTTCAGATACGCAGTATTTT.

The chain is built from TRBV2 and TRBJ2-6; a possible D gene is TRBD1 (5 bases). Trimming shortened V by 2 bases and J by 2 bases, and 13 bases separated the two germline ends. This CDR3 region has 17 residues. From germline, CDR1 is SNHLY and CDR2 FYNNEI. The CDR3: CASSERGGMTGANVLTF. CDR3 coding DNA: TGTGCCAGCAGTGAAAGGGGCGGCATGACTGGGGCCAACGTCCTGACTTTC.

The V gene is TRBV4-1, the J gene TRBJ2-7; 8 bases are a match to TRBD2. The CDR3 has 17 amino acids. With V trimmed by 1 base and J by 1 base, 9 bases remained unmatched. CDR1 is MGHRA and CDR2 is YSYEKL in the germline V gene. CDR3 coding DNA: TGCGCCAGCAGCCAAGGAGGGACTAGTAAGCGGTCCTACGAGCAGTACTTC. It encodes CASSQGGTSKRSYEQYF.

The chain has TRBV27 and TRBJ2-7, with no clear D. The CDR3 sequence is 13 residues long. The germline V and J ends were trimmed by 3 bases and 3 bases, with 9 bases remaining between them. Per the germline V gene, CDR1 is MNHEY and CDR2 is SMNVEV (reference sequence). The CDR3 here is CASSLAPDYEQYF. As DNA, the CDR3 is TGTGCCAGCAGTTTGGCTCCTGACTACGAGCAGTACTTC.

The V gene is TRBV5-1, the J gene TRBJ2-1, with 10 bases matching TRBD2. The germline gives CDR1 SGHRS, CDR2 YFSETQ. CDR3 length: 16 residues. V lost 1 base and J lost 4; bases outside the gene matches: 5. This chain's CDR3 is CASSLPLAGAYNEQFF. CDR3 in DNA: TGCGCCAGCAGCTTGCCCCTAGCGGGAGCATACAATGAGCAGTTCTTC. The full variable domain, rest sourced from reference TRBV5-1 and TRBJ2-1, is KAGVTQTPRYLIKTRGQQVTLSCSPISGHRSVSWYQQTPGQGLQFLFEYFSETQRNKGNFPGRFSGRQFSNSRSEMNVSTLELGDSALYLCASSLPLAGAYNEQFFGPGTRLTVL.

The chain joins TRBV6-4 to TRBJ2-3; D is perhaps TRBD2 (6 bases). CDR1 and CDR2 from the germline V gene are MRHNA and SNTAGT. The CDR3 extends over 15 amino acids. V was shortened by 5 bases and J by 1 base, with 13 bases between the two germline ends. The CDR3 sequence: CASSPSASGTDTQYF. The DNA of the CDR3 is TGTGCCAGCAGTCCTAGCGCCTCTGGCACAGATACGCAGTATTTT.

This chain links TRBV28 with TRBJ2-7; 8 nucleotides agree with TRBD2. The V segment lost 2 bases and the J segment 1 base; nucleotides outside the gene matches: 4. Germline CDR1 MDHEN, CDR2 SYDVKM. This CDR3 region has 15 residues. CDR3 sequence reads: CASSLNRGGSYEQYF. The CDR3 DNA reads TGTGCCAGCAGTTTAAATCGGGGGGGTTCCTACGAGCAGTACTTC.

V and J are TRBV2 and TRBJ1-4; TRBD1 might be the D (5 bases). The CDR3 length is 13 residues. The germline gives CDR1 SNHLY, CDR2 FYNNEI. V gave up 6 bases and J gave up 7 bases, with 12 bases separating them. The CDR3 nucleotides read TGTGCCAGCAGCGAGAATAGGGGTGAAAAACTGTTTTTT. Translation: CASSENRGEKLFF.

This clone came up a few times. This chain links TRBV27 with TRBJ2-7; 9 nucleotides match TRBD1. The germline V gene has CDR1 MNHEY and CDR2 SMNVEV (reference sequence). The junction had 5 bases not matched to a gene; V was cut back by 4 bases and J by 1 base. The CDR3 runs 15 residues. CDR3 sequence (DNA): TGTGCCAGCAGTTATACGACAGGGGGGTCCTACGAGCAGTACTTC. Residues: CASSYTTGGSYEQYF.

In its sample, this clone was seen once. V is TRBV19 and J is TRBJ1-5; TRBD1 matches 12 bases. This CDR3 is built from 16 residues. Germline CDR1 is LNHDA and CDR2 is SQIVND (reference sequence). Losses at the gene ends were 5 bases for V and 6 bases for J; bases not matched to a gene: 8. CDR3 loop: CASSLPGQGAPQPQHF. The DNA for the CDR3 is TGTGCCAGTAGTCTTCCGGGACAGGGGGCACCTCAGCCCCAGCATTTT.

The gene calls are TRBV5-6 and TRBJ2-3; D might be TRBD1 (6 bases). Germline values: CDR1 SGHDT, CDR2 YYEEEE. This CDR3 has 13 amino acids. Trimming pared 6 bases from V and 4 bases from J, leaving 12 bases between. In nucleotides, the CDR3 is TGTGCCAGCAACAGGGTAGTGTCAGATACGCAGTATTTT. This sequence encodes CASNRVVSDTQYF.

On this clone itself: Other DNA sequences in the sample encode the same CDR3. This chain joins TRBV28 and TRBJ2-7, with 10 nucleotides matching TRBD1. Germline lookup yields CDR1 MDHEN and CDR2 SYDVKM. CDR3 length equals 14 residues. Trimming took 4 bases from V and 6 from J; bases not matched to a gene: 6. The CDR3 reads CASSSGTGVGEQYF. The DNA of the CDR3 is TGTGCCAGCAGTTCCGGGACAGGGGTCGGCGAGCAGTACTTC.

The chain links TRBV6-5 to TRBJ2-7; 8 bases are shared with TRBD1. V lost 8 bases, J lost 3 bases, and 9 bases stayed unmatched. CDR3 size: 14 residues. Germline CDR1 MNHEY, CDR2 SVGAGI. CDR3 residues: CASQAQGAIYEQYF. The CDR3 region has the DNA TGTGCCAGCCAAGCCCAGGGGGCGATCTACGAGCAGTACTTC.

This chain joins TRBV6-5 and TRBJ1-1; the D gene is possibly TRBD1 (6 bases). Per the germline V gene, CDR1 is MNHEY and CDR2 is SVGAGI. V was shortened by 4 bases and J by 3 bases, with 18 bases between the two germline ends. The CDR3 spans 16 residues. CDR3 DNA sequence: TGTGCCAGCAGTTTGCAGGGGTTAGGGTGGGACACTGAAGCTTTCTTT. Protein sequence: CASSLQGLGWDTEAFF.